A selection of T cell receptor beta chains follows, all from one sample in a study of T cells after yellow fever vaccination. MiXCR, run by TCRdb on the 5' RACE reads, gives a single entry per CDR3 protein. The sample lists hundreds of thousands of distinct CDR3 sequences, about 14% occurring once. The sequences come from PBMCs, collected on the day of the yellow fever booster vaccination. The receptors shown here come from a man aged 25 to 40 who received the YFV17D yellow fever vaccine. Both conserved end residues are part of each CDR3. The D gene is left open where the match is weak. A clone size is listed for some rows: how often the clone was seen (once, few, many), or a class if it is expanded.

CDR3	DNA	J	V	D	size
CASSQERGLAETQYF	TGTGCCAGCAGCCAAGAAAGGGGGCTGGCAGAGACCCAGTACTTC	TRBJ2-5	TRBV14	TRBD1	-
CSVEQGSADQYF	TGCAGCGTAGAACAGGGTTCTGCAGACCAGTACTTC	TRBJ2-5	TRBV29-1	-	-
CASSYSGTANEQFF	TGTGCCAGCAGTTACTCAGGGACAGCAAATGAGCAGTTCTTC	TRBJ2-1	TRBV6-5	TRBD1	-
CASSSYSGTSTDTQYF	TGCGCCAGCAGCTCGTATTCAGGGACCTCCACAGATACGCAGTATTTT	TRBJ2-3	TRBV5-1	-	-
CASSSTSGLAGGPRYNEQFF	TGTGCCAGCAGTTCGACCTCTGGGCTAGCGGGAGGGCCTAGGTACAATGAGCAGTTCTTC	TRBJ2-1	TRBV28	TRBD2	few
CASSSGGLPNNEQFF	TGTGCCAGCAGCTCGGGAGGGCTCCCTAACAATGAGCAGTTCTTC	TRBJ2-1	TRBV7-2	TRBD2	few
CASSQGSQVSYNEQFF	TGTGCCAGCAGCCAAGGGAGCCAGGTCTCCTACAATGAGCAGTTCTTC	TRBJ2-1	TRBV14	-	-
CASSLMGAYTEAFF	TGTGCCAGCAGTTTAATGGGGGCTTACACTGAAGCTTTCTTT	TRBJ1-1	TRBV12-3/TRBV12-4	-	once
CSARTLDRGLWYETQYF	TGCAGTGCTCGCACCTTGGACAGGGGACTATGGTATGAGACCCAGTACTTC	TRBJ2-5	TRBV20-1	TRBD1	few
CASSYSKHSGYEQYF	TGTGCCAGCAGTTACTCGAAACATAGCGGCTACGAGCAGTACTTC	TRBJ2-7	TRBV6-5	-	few
CSARASGQGAGNSPLHF	TGCAGTGCCCGGGCGAGTGGACAGGGGGCGGGGAATTCACCCCTCCACTTT	TRBJ1-6	TRBV20-1	TRBD1	-
CASSPPAQAGVYEQYF	TGTGCCAGCTCACCACCTGCTCAAGCGGGGGTCTACGAGCAGTACTTC	TRBJ2-7	TRBV18	TRBD2	-
CASSLAGGGKSEQYF	TGTGCCAGCAGCTTAGCAGGGGGCGGTAAAAGCGAGCAGTACTTC	TRBJ2-7	TRBV7-9	TRBD1	-
CASRSTSPSYNEQFF	TGTGCCAGCAGGTCGACTAGCCCTTCCTACAATGAGCAGTTCTTC	TRBJ2-1	TRBV12-3/TRBV12-4	TRBD2	-
CSASFWGGLLNQPQHF	TGCAGTGCTAGTTTTTGGGGAGGCCTTCTCAATCAGCCCCAGCATTTT	TRBJ1-5	TRBV20-1	-	-
CASSEGLGQETQYF	TGTGCCAGCAGTGAAGGTCTGGGGCAAGAGACCCAGTACTTC	TRBJ2-5	TRBV6-1	-	-
CASSTSGTGATRAQYF	TGTGCCAGCAGTACCTCCGGGACAGGGGCGACACGGGCCCAGTACTTC	TRBJ2-5	TRBV12-3/TRBV12-4	TRBD1	-
CASSAGLAGGPRMGELFF	TGTGCCAGCAGTGCTGGCCTAGCGGGAGGGCCTAGGATGGGGGAGCTGTTTTTT	TRBJ2-2	TRBV12-3/TRBV12-4	TRBD2	few